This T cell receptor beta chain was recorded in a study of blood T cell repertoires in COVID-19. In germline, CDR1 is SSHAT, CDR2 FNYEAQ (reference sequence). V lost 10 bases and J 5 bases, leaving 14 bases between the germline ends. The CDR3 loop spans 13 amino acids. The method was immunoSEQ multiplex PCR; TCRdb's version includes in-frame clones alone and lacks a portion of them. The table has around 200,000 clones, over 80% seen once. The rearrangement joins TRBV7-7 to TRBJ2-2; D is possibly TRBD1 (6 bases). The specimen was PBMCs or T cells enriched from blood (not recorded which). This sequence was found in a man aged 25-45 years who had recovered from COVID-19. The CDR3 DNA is TGTGCCATTCCGGACAGCGCTACCGGGGAGCTGTTTTTT. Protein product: CAIPDSATGELFF.